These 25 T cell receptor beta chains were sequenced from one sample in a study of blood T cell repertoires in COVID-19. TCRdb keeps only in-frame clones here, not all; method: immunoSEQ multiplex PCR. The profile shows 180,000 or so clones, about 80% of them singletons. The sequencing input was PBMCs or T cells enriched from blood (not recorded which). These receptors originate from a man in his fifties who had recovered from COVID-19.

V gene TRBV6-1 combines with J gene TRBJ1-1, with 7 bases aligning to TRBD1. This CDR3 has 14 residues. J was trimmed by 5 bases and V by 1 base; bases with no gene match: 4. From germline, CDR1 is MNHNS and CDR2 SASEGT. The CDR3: CASSEDRGQTEAFF. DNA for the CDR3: TGTGCCAGCAGTGAAGACAGGGGACAAACTGAAGCTTTCTTT.

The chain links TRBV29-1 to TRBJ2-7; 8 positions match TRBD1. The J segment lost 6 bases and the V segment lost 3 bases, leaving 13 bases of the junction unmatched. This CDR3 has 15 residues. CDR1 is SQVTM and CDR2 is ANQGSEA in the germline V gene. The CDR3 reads CSVEVKYDRGVEQYF. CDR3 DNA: TGCAGCGTTGAGGTAAAGTACGACAGGGGCGTCGAGCAGTACTTC.

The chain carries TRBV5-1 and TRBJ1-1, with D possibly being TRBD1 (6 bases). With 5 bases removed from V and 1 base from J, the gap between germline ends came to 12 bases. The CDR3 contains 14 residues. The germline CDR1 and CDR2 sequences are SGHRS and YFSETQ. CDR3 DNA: TGCGCCAGCAGGGATACAGGGAAGAACACTGAAGCTTTCTTT. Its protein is CASRDTGKNTEAFF.

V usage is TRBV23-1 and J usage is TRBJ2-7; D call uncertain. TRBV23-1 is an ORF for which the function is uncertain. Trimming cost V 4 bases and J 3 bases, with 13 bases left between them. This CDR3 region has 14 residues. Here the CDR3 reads CASSRASEVYEQYF. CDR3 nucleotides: TGCGCCAGCAGTCGAGCAAGTGAGGTCTACGAGCAGTACTTC.

CDR3 DNA: TGTGCCAGCAGATCAAGCCCCGTCAGGGGTGGCTACACCTTC. Its protein product is CASRSSPVRGGYTF. The chain links TRBV2 to TRBJ1-2; TRBD1 might be the D (6 bases). The CDR3 covers 14 residues. CDR1 and CDR2 (germline): SNHLY, FYNNEI. V was clipped by 6 bases and J by 7 bases, with 18 bases between them.

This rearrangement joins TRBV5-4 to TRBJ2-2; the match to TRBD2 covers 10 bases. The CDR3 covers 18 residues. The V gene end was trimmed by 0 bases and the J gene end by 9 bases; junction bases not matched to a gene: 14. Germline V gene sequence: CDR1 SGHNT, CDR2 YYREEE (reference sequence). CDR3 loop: CASSLGGSGGTYRRELFF. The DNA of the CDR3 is TGTGCCAGCAGCTTGGGTGGTAGCGGGGGGACCTATAGAAGGGAGCTGTTTTTT.

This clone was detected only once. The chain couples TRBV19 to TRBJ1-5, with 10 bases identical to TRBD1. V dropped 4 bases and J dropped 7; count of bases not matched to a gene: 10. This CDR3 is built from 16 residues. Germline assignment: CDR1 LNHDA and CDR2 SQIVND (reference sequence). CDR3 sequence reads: CASSSGQGGLGQPQHF. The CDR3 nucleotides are TGTGCCAGTAGTAGTGGACAGGGGGGTTTAGGGCAGCCCCAGCATTTT.

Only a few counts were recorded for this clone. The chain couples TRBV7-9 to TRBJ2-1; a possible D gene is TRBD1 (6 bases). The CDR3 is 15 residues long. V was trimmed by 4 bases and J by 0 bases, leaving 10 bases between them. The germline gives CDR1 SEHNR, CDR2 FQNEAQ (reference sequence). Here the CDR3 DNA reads TGTGCCAGCAGCTCCGGACAGCGCTCCTACAATGAGCAGTTCTTC. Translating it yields CASSSGQRSYNEQFF.

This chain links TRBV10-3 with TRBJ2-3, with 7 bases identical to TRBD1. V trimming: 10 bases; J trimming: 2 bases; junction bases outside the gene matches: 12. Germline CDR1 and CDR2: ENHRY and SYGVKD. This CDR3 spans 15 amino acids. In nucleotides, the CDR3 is TGTGCCACCAACATGGACAGGTCCGACACAGATACGCAGTATTTT. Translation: CATNMDRSDTDTQYF.

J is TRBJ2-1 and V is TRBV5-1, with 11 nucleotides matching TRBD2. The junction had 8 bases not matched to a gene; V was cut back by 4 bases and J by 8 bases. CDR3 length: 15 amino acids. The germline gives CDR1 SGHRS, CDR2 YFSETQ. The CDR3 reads CASSRGLAVRDEQFF. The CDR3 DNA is TGCGCCAGCAGCAGGGGACTAGCGGTCCGCGATGAGCAGTTCTTC.

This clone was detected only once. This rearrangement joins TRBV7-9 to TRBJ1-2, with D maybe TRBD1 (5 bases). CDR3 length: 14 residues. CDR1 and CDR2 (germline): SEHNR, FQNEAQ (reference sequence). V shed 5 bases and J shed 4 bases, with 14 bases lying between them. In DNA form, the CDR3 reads TGTGCCAGCAGCCCTCGGGAGGGGACCTATGGCTACACCTTC. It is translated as CASSPREGTYGYTF.

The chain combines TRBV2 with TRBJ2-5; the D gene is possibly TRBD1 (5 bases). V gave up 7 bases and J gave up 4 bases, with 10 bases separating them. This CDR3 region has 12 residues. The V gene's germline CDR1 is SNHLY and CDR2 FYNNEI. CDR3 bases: TGTGCCAGCACAGGGCTGCGAGAGACCCAGTACTTC. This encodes CASTGLRETQYF.

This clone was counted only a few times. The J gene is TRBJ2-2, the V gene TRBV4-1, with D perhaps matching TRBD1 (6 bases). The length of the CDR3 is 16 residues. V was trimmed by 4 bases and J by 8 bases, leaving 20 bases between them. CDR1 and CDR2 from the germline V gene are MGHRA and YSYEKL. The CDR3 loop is CASSRGQLPKEGELFF. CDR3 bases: TGCGCCAGCAGCCGCGGACAGCTACCTAAAGAGGGGGAGCTGTTTTTT.

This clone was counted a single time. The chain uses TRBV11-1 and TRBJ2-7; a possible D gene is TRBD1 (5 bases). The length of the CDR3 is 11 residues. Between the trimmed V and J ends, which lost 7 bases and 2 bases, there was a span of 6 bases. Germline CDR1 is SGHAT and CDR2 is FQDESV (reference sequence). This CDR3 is CASKGTYEQYF. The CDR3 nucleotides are TGTGCCAGCAAGGGGACCTACGAGCAGTACTTC.

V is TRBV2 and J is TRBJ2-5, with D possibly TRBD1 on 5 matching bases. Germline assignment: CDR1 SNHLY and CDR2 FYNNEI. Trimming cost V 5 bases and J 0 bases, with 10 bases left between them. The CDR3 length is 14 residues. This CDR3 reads CASSRTFNQETQYF. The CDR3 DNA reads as TGTGCCAGCAGTCGGACATTCAACCAAGAGACCCAGTACTTC.

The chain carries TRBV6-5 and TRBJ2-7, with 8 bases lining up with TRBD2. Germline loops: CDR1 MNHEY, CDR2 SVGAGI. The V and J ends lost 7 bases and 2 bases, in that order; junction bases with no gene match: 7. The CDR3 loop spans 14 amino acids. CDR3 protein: CASTTAGAAYEQYF. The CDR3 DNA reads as TGTGCCAGCACCACAGCGGGGGCCGCCTACGAGCAGTACTTC.

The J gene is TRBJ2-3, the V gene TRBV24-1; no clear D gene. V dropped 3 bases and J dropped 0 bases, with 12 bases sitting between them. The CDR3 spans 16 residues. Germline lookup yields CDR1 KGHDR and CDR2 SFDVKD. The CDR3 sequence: CATSDPRSSSTDTQYF. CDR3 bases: TGTGCCACCAGTGATCCCAGGTCCTCTAGCACAGATACGCAGTATTTT.

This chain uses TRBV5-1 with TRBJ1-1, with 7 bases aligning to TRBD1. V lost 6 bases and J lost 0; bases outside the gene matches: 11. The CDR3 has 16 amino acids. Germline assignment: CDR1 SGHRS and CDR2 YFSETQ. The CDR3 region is CASTTQGGALNTEAFF. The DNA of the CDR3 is TGCGCCAGCACTACGCAGGGGGGAGCCTTGAACACTGAAGCTTTCTTT.

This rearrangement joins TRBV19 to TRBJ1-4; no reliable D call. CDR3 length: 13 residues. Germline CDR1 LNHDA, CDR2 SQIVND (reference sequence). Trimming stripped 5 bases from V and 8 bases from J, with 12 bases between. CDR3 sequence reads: CASSLTGREKLFF. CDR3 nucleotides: TGTGCCAGTAGTCTAACGGGTAGGGAAAAACTGTTTTTT.

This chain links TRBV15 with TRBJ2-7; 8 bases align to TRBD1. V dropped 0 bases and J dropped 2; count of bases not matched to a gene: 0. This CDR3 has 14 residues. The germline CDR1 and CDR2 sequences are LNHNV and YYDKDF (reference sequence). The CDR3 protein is CATSRDRGPYEQYF. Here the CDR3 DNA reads TGTGCCACCAGCAGAGACAGGGGGCCCTACGAGCAGTACTTC.

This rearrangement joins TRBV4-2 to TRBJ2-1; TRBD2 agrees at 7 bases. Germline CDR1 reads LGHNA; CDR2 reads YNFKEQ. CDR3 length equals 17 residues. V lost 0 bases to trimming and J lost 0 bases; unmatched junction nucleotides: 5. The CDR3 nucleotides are TGTGCCAGCAGCCAAGAAGGAAGGACTAGCTCCTACAATGAGCAGTTCTTC. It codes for CASSQEGRTSSYNEQFF.

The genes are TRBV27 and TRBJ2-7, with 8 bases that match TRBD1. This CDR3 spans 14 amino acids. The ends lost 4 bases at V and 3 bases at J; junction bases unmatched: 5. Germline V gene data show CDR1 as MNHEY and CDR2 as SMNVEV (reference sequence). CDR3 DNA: TGTGCCAGCAGTTCAAACGACAGGGGCTACGAGCAGTACTTC. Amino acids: CASSSNDRGYEQYF.

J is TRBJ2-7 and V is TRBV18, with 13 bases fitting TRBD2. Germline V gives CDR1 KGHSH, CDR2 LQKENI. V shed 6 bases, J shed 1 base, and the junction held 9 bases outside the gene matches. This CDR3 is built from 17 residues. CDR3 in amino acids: CASSERTSGRGSYEQYF. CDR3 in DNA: TGTGCCAGCTCCGAGAGGACTAGCGGGAGAGGATCCTACGAGCAGTACTTC.

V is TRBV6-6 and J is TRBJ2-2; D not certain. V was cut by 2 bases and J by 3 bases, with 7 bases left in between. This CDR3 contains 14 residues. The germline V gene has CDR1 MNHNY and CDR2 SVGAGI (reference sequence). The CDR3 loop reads CASSYVRDTGELFF. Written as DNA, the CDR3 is TGTGCCAGCAGTTACGTACGGGACACCGGGGAGCTGTTTTTT.

The CDR3 bases are TGTGCCAGCAAACGTCACAGGGGGACCCCAGATACGCAGTATTTT. It specifies CASKRHRGTPDTQYF. The chain is built from TRBV28 and TRBJ2-3; 8 bases fit TRBD1. Trimming removed 7 bases from V and 4 bases from J; junction bases left unmatched: 10. CDR1 and CDR2 (germline): MDHEN, SYDVKM. This CDR3 contains 15 residues.